This is a list of T cell receptor beta chains from one sample in a study of cytomegalovirus exposure and HLA in healthy donors. Profiling relied on immunoSEQ multiplex PCR, and the TCRdb table lists in-frame clones only, not all of them. The top ten hold around 22% of the sample, which has roughly 90,000 clones, 74% seen once. Sequenced input: PBMCs. The receptor set was obtained from a man in his thirties or forties in good health and CMV-seropositive. Both conserved end residues are part of each CDR3. The order of the fields is V gene, J gene, clone size, D gene, CDR3 DNA, CDR3 protein. The D gene is left open where the match is weak. Only part of the rows carry a size: once, few, many, or a class if the clone is expanded.

>TRBV5-1|TRBJ1-4|-|-
TGCGCCAGCAGCTTGGTCCCCGGGGGTGCTAATGAAAAACTGTTTTTT
CASSLVPGGANEKLFF
>TRBV11-2|TRBJ2-4|-|-
TGTGCCAGCAGCTTTACAGGGTTGGGCATTCAGTACTTC
CASSFTGLGIQYF
>TRBV5-1|TRBJ2-2|-|-
TGCGCCAGCAGCGTTAGCGGGAACACCGGGGAGCTGTTTTTT
CASSVSGNTGELFF
>TRBV15|TRBJ2-3|few|TRBD1
TGTGCCACCAGCAGAGAAGCCGGACAGGGGAGGGATACGCAGTATTTT
CATSREAGQGRDTQYF
>TRBV6-6|TRBJ2-7|-|TRBD1
TGTGCCAGCAGCTCCTCGGGGACAGGGGGCGGCGAGCAGTACTTC
CASSSSGTGGGEQYF
>TRBV7-2|TRBJ2-7|once|TRBD2
TGTGCCAGCAGCTTTCGCCCTAGCGGGACTGAGGAGCAGTACTTC
CASSFRPSGTEEQYF
>TRBV9|TRBJ1-2|-|TRBD1
TGTGCCAGCAGCCCAGGACAGGGCATATATGGCTACACCTTC
CASSPGQGIYGYTF
>TRBV2|TRBJ2-7|-|-
TGTGCCAGCACCCCAGGAGGGCTCGCTGGAAAGTACGAGCAGTACTTC
CASTPGGLAGKYEQYF
>TRBV5-6|TRBJ1-5|-|TRBD1
TGTGCCAGCAGCTTGGGGTGGACAGGGGGCAATCAGCCCCAGCATTTT
CASSLGWTGGNQPQHF
>TRBV5-6|TRBJ1-5|-|-
TGTGCCAGCAGCTTGGGAGGAGGGACGGCGAATCAGCCCCAGCATTTT
CASSLGGGTANQPQHF
>TRBV7-9|TRBJ2-2|-|-
TGTGCCAGCAGACCAACGGAGGTATCCGGGGAGCTGTTTTTT
CASRPTEVSGELFF
>TRBV4-1|TRBJ1-2|-|-
TGCGCCAGCAGCCAAGATCTGAGGCAGGGGAACTATGGCTACACCTTC
CASSQDLRQGNYGYTF
>TRBV9|TRBJ2-1|-|-
TGTGCCAGCACCCTGGAGAGCGAGCACTACAATGAGCAGTTCTTC
CASTLESEHYNEQFF
>TRBV19|TRBJ2-6|-|TRBD1
TGTGCCAGTAGTAGACAGGGCCGTCTCTCTGGGGCCAACGTCCTGACTTTC
CASSRQGRLSGANVLTF
>TRBV6-1|TRBJ1-1|-|-
TGTGCCAGCAGTGGGGCCCCTCCTGAAGCTTTCTTT
CASSGAPPEAFF
>TRBV7-9|TRBJ1-4|once|TRBD1
TGTGCCAGCAGCATTGGACAGGCTAATGAAAAACTGTTTTTT
CASSIGQANEKLFF
>TRBV28|TRBJ1-2|-|-
TGTGCCAGCAGCTCAAGACCCCGCGGGGAGCATGGCTACACCTTC
CASSSRPRGEHGYTF
>TRBV19|TRBJ2-2|-|TRBD2
TGTGCCAGTACCCCCGGACTAGCAGTAACCGGGGAGCTGTTTTTT
CASTPGLAVTGELFF
>TRBV5-1|TRBJ1-6|-|-
TGCGCCAGCAGCTTGGACCAGACAGCGAGCAATTCACCCCTCCACTTT
CASSLDQTASNSPLHF
>TRBV14|TRBJ1-4|-|-
TGTGCCAGCAGCCAAGATCTAGGTGTTTTTGAAAAACTGTTTTTT
CASSQDLGVFEKLFF
>TRBV29-1|TRBJ1-1|-|TRBD1
TGCAGCTCTCCGGGACAGGGGGGTGGTGGCACTGAAGCTTTCTTT
CSSPGQGGGGTEAFF
>TRBV5-6|TRBJ2-3|-|-
TGTGCCAGCAGCTTGGCCAGTCTTAACCTCCTCTATTTT
CASSLASLNLLYF
>TRBV4-1|TRBJ1-1|-|TRBD1
TGCGCCAGCAGCCAAAGGCGCGGGGGACAGGGGATGTTTGCTGAAGCTTTCTTT
CASSQRRGGQGMFAEAFF
>TRBV6-5|TRBJ1-1|-|-
TGTGCCAGCAGTTTTGGGGCCCAGGGCACTGAAGCTTTCTTT
CASSFGAQGTEAFF
>TRBV27|TRBJ2-7|-|TRBD2
TGTGCCAGCCAACGGGAGGGGACCTACGAGCAGTACTTC
CASQREGTYEQYF
>TRBV19|TRBJ2-7|-|TRBD2
TGTGCCAGTAGTATAGGCGCGGGAGACAAATACTCCTACGAGCAGTACTTC
CASSIGAGDKYSYEQYF
>TRBV7-7|TRBJ2-5|-|TRBD2
TGTGCCAGCAGCTCTCTAGCGGGAGGGATAGAGACCCAGTACTTC
CASSSLAGGIETQYF
>TRBV6-5|TRBJ2-5|-|TRBD1
TGTGCCAGCAGTTATGCAGGGGGCGGGGAGACCCAGTGGCGCTACTTC
CASSYAGGGETQWRYF
>TRBV21-1|TRBJ2-7|-|-
TGTGCCAGCTCGATCCGGACTAGCTACGAGCAGTACTTC
CASSIRTSYEQYF
>TRBV28|TRBJ1-4|-|-
TGTGCCAGCAGTTCAAGGGGGATAACTAATGAAAAACTGTTTTTT
CASSSRGITNEKLFF
>TRBV29-1|TRBJ2-7|-|-
TGCAGCGTTGGGAGGGGGCGTGACGAGCAGTACTTC
CSVGRGRDEQYF
>TRBV6-4|TRBJ2-1|few|-
TGTGCCAGCAGTGGGTTGGCGCGGTTCCATCGCAATGAGCAGTTCTTC
CASSGLARFHRNEQFF
>TRBV27|TRBJ2-7|once|TRBD2
TGTGCCAGCAGTTTGAGATGGACTAGCGGTACTTACGAGCAGTACTTC
CASSLRWTSGTYEQYF